These 18 T cell receptor beta chains originate from one sample sequenced in a study of control samples from healthy donors and cancer patients. Profiling relied on immunoSEQ multiplex PCR, and the TCRdb table lists in-frame clones only, not all of them. The sample shows 150,000 or so clones, 80% to 95% of them seen only once. Sequences were obtained from blood. The origin of the receptors is a man between 35 and 55 years old in good health.

This chain connects TRBV18 to TRBJ2-7; 7 positions match TRBD1. Germline values: CDR1 KGHSH, CDR2 LQKENI. With V trimmed by 4 bases and J by 3 bases, 3 bases remained unmatched. The CDR3 length is 13 residues. The DNA for the CDR3 is TGTGCCAGCTCACAAACAGGGGACTACGAGCAGTACTTC. Translated, it gives CASSQTGDYEQYF.

The chain is built from TRBV19 and TRBJ2-1; D perhaps matches TRBD1 (6 bases). Germline V gene data show CDR1 as LNHDA and CDR2 as SQIVND (reference sequence). This CDR3 contains 11 residues. Trimming removed 9 bases from V and 8 bases from J, with 11 bases in between. In nucleotides, the CDR3 is TGTGCCAGCGAACAGGGCTATGAGCAGTTCTTC. Residues: CASEQGYEQFF.

DNA for the CDR3: TGTGCCAGTAGGTCAGAGGGACGCACTGAAGCTTTCTTT. Encoded protein: CASRSEGRTEAFF. This chain connects TRBV19 to TRBJ1-1, with D perhaps matching TRBD1 (5 bases). Germline CDR1 LNHDA, CDR2 SQIVND (reference sequence). The CDR3 is 13 amino acids. Trimming cost V 6 bases and J 4 bases, with 12 bases left between them.

The V gene is TRBV15, the J gene TRBJ2-7; no reliable D call. Looked up from germline, CDR1 is LNHNV and CDR2 is YYDKDF (reference sequence). Trimming removed 6 bases from V and 3 bases from J, with 15 bases in between. The CDR3 loop spans 14 amino acids. The CDR3 reads CATSLERALYEQYF. The CDR3 DNA is TGTGCCACCAGTTTAGAAAGAGCTCTCTACGAGCAGTACTTC. The full variable domain, its missing parts supplied by reference TRBV15 and TRBJ2-7, is DAMVIQNPRYQVTQFGKPVTLSCSQTLNHNVMYWYQQKSSQAPKLLFHYYDKDFNNEADTPDNFQSRRPNTSFCFLDIRSPGLGDTAMYLCATSLERALYEQYFGPGTRLTVT.

J is TRBJ1-4 and V is TRBV2; D is undetermined. The CDR3 covers 11 residues. Germline values: CDR1 SNHLY, CDR2 FYNNEI. Deletions cut 3 bases from V and 7 bases from J, with 3 bases between. Here the CDR3 DNA reads TGTGCCAGCAGTGACCCTGAAAAACTGTTTTTT. The encoded protein is CASSDPEKLFF.

The V call is TRBV10-3, the J call TRBJ1-6; the D gene is possibly TRBD1 (6 bases). The germline V gene encodes CDR1 ENHRY and CDR2 SYGVKD. CDR3 size: 13 residues. V shed 8 bases and J shed 7 bases, with 12 bases lying between them. In DNA form, the CDR3 reads TGTGCCATCGGAACAGGGATGAATTCACCCCTCCACTTT. Amino acids: CAIGTGMNSPLHF.

The chain links TRBV19 to TRBJ1-1, with unresolved D. The germline gives CDR1 LNHDA, CDR2 SQIVND (reference sequence). The V gene lost 1 base and the J gene lost 4 bases, with 13 bases spanning the gap. The CDR3 is made up of 15 amino acids. The CDR3 loop is CASSIGLGWSTEAFF. The CDR3, as DNA: TGTGCCAGTAGTATAGGGTTGGGGTGGAGCACTGAAGCTTTCTTT.

The chain has TRBV5-1 and TRBJ1-1; D perhaps matches TRBD1 (5 bases). V was clipped by 1 base and J by 3 bases, with 13 bases between them. The germline CDR1 and CDR2 sequences are SGHRS and YFSETQ. This CDR3 is built from 15 residues. CDR3 region: CASSLTPGEDTEAFF. DNA for the CDR3: TGCGCCAGCAGCTTGACACCGGGGGAGGACACTGAAGCTTTCTTT. Supplemented by reference TRBV5-1 and TRBJ1-1, the full variable domain reads KAGVTQTPRYLIKTRGQQVTLSCSPISGHRSVSWYQQTPGQGLQFLFEYFSETQRNKGNFPGRFSGRQFSNSRSEMNVSTLELGDSALYLCASSLTPGEDTEAFFGQGTRLTVV.

The chain is built from TRBV28 and TRBJ2-6; TRBD2 matches 11 bases. This CDR3 contains 20 residues. Germline V gene lookup returns CDR1 MDHEN and CDR2 SYDVKM. The ends lost 6 bases at V and 3 bases at J; junction bases unmatched: 16. This CDR3 reads CASSLDWDSGGAGGANVLTF. The CDR3 region has the DNA TGTGCCAGCAGCCTGGATTGGGATAGCGGGGGGGCAGGTGGGGCCAACGTCCTGACTTTC. The whole variable domain, remainder taken from reference TRBV28 and TRBJ2-6, is DVKVTQSSRYLVKRTGEKVFLECVQDMDHENMFWYRQDPGLGLRLIYFSYDVKMKEKGDIPEGYSVSREKKERFSLILESASTNQTSMYLCASSLDWDSGGAGGANVLTFGAGSRLTVL.

The CDR3 loop reads CASSLTSGGGEQYF. Written as DNA, the CDR3 is TGCGCCAGCAGCTTGACTAGCGGGGGAGGCGAGCAGTACTTC. The chain recombines TRBV5-1 with TRBJ2-7; 11 bases match TRBD2. The J segment lost 6 bases and the V segment lost 1 base, leaving 3 bases of the junction unmatched. This CDR3 contains 14 residues. Germline V gene data show CDR1 as SGHRS and CDR2 as YFSETQ.

This sequence joins TRBV5-6 and TRBJ2-3, with D possibly being TRBD1 (6 bases). Deletions cut 6 bases from V and 2 bases from J, with 16 bases between. CDR1 is SGHDT, CDR2 YYEEEE, per germline. There are 15 residues in the CDR3. CDR3 DNA: TGTGCCAGCATGCGAACAGGGACCTACACAGATACGCAGTATTTT. Amino acids: CASMRTGTYTDTQYF.

The rearrangement uses TRBV30 and TRBJ1-5; D not certain. From germline, CDR1 is GTSNPN and CDR2 SVGIG (reference sequence). The V and J ends lost 1 base and 0 bases respectively, with 4 bases between them. The CDR3 sequence is 13 residues long. The CDR3: CAWSENSNQPQHF. The CDR3 nucleotides read TGTGCCTGGAGTGAAAATAGCAATCAGCCCCAGCATTTT.

The chain has TRBV7-9 and TRBJ1-1; no firm D call. The CDR3 has 15 residues. The germline CDR1 and CDR2 sequences are SEHNR and FQNEAQ (reference sequence). Deletions cut 5 bases from V and 1 base from J, with 14 bases between. CDR3 residues: CASSPLAVANTEAFF. Here the CDR3 DNA reads TGTGCCAGCAGCCCACTGGCCGTGGCGAACACTGAAGCTTTCTTT.

The V gene is TRBV27, the J gene TRBJ1-5; D ambiguous. V was shortened by 5 bases and J by 7 bases, with 18 bases between the two germline ends. Germline V CDR1 and CDR2: MNHEY, SMNVEV (reference sequence). This CDR3 contains 15 residues. CDR3 residues: CASSADLVGEQPQHF. CDR3 sequence (DNA): TGTGCCAGCAGTGCGGACTTAGTAGGCGAACAGCCCCAGCATTTT.

The chain links TRBV20-1 to TRBJ1-2, with D perhaps matching TRBD1 (5 bases). V was shortened by 3 bases and J by 6 bases, with 11 bases between the two germline ends. The CDR3 consists of 12 residues. Per germline, CDR1 DFQATT and CDR2 SNEGSKA (reference sequence). The CDR3 here is CSASRAGNGYTF. CDR3 DNA: TGCAGTGCTAGTCGGGCAGGGAATGGCTACACCTTC.

This sequence joins TRBV5-6 and TRBJ2-1, with a possible D match to TRBD1 (5 bases). The CDR3 sequence is 14 residues long. V lost 3 bases, J lost 7 bases, and 14 bases lay in between. Germline V gives CDR1 SGHDT, CDR2 YYEEEE. The CDR3 loop reads CASSWTTRWNEQFF. As DNA, the CDR3 is TGTGCCAGCAGCTGGACAACCCGATGGAATGAGCAGTTCTTC.

The chain combines TRBV19 with TRBJ1-5; 7 positions agree with TRBD1. The CDR3 is 13 residues long. With V trimmed by 3 bases and J by 5 bases, 1 base remained unmatched. Germline assignment: CDR1 LNHDA and CDR2 SQIVND (reference sequence). CDR3 coding DNA: TGTGCCAGTAGTATCGACAGGGATCAGCCCCAGCATTTT. It yields the protein CASSIDRDQPQHF.

The V gene is TRBV12-5, the J gene TRBJ2-2; 7 bases match TRBD1. Losses at the gene ends were 1 base for V and 5 bases for J; bases not matched to a gene: 10. Germline CDR1 LGHNT, CDR2 FRNRAP. CDR3 length: 17 residues. The CDR3 protein is CASGLGTSGTATGELFF. As DNA, the CDR3 is TGTGCTAGTGGTTTGGGAACATCCGGGACAGCGACCGGGGAGCTGTTTTTT.